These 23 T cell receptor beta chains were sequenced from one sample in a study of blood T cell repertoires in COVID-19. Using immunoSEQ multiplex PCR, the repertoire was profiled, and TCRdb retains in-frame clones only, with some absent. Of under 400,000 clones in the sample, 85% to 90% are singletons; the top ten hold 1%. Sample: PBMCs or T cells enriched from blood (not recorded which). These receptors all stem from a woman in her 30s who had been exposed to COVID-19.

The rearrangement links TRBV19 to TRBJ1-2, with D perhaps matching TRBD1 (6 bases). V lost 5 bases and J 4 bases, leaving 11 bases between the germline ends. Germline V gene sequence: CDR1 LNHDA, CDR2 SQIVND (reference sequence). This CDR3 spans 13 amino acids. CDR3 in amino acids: CASSSGARYGYTF. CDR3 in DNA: TGTGCCAGTAGTTCAGGGGCCCGCTATGGCTACACCTTC.

CDR3 residues: CSVEVRGRGFNEQFF. The CDR3, as DNA: TGCAGCGTTGAGGTACGCGGGAGAGGATTTAATGAGCAGTTCTTC. V gene TRBV29-1 combines with J gene TRBJ2-1; 7 bases are a match to TRBD2. The CDR3 loop spans 15 amino acids. Germline V gene sequence: CDR1 SQVTM, CDR2 ANQGSEA. The V gene end was trimmed by 3 bases and the J gene end by 7 bases; junction bases not matched to a gene: 12.

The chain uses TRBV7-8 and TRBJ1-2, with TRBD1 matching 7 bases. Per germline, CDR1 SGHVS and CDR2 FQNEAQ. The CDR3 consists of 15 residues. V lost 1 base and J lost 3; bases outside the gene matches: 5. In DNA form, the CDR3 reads TGTGCCAGCAGCTTAGAGGGGGCATACGACTATGGCTACACCTTC. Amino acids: CASSLEGAYDYGYTF.

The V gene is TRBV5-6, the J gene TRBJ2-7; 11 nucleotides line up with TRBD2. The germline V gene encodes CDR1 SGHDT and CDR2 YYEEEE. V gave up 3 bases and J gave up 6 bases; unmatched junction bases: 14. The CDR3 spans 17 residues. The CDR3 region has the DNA TGTGCCAGCAGCTCGCACCCCTTTACTAGCGGGAGAGCCGAGCAGTACTTC. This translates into CASSSHPFTSGRAEQYF.

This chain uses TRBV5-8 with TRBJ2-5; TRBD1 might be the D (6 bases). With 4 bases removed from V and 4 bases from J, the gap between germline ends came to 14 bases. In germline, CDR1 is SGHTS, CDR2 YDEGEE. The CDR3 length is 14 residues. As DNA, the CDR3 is TGTGCCAGCAGCCCCCCCCCGACAGGAGAGACCCAGTACTTC. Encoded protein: CASSPPPTGETQYF. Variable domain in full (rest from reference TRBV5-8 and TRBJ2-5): EAGVTQSPTHLIKTRGQQATLRCSPISGHTSVYWYQQALGLGLQFLLWYDEGEERNRGNFPPRFSGRQFPNYSSELNVNALELEDSALYLCASSPPPTGETQYFGPGTRLLVL.

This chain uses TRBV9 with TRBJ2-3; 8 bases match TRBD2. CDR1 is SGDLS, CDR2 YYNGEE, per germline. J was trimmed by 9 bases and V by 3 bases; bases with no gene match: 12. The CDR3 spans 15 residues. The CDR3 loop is CASSDTGTREKTQYF. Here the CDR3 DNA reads TGTGCCAGCAGCGACACCGGGACTAGGGAGAAGACGCAGTATTTT.

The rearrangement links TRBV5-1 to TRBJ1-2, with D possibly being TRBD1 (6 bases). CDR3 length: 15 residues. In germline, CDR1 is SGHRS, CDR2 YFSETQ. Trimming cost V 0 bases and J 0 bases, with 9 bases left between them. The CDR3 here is CASSLVQGANYGYTF. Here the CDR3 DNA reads TGCGCCAGCAGCTTGGTACAGGGAGCTAACTATGGCTACACCTTC.

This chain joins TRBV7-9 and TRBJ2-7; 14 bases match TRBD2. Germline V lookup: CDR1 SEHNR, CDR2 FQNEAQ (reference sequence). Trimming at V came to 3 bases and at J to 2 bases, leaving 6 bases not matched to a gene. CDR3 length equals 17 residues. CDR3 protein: CASSLGTSGSLTYEQYF. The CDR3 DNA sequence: TGTGCCAGCAGCTTGGGGACTAGCGGGAGTTTAACCTACGAGCAGTACTTC.

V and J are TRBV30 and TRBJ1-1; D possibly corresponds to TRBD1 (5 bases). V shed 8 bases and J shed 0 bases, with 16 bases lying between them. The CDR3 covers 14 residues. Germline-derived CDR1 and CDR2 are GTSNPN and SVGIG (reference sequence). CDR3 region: CALDGGRLNTEAFF. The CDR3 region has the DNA TGTGCCCTGGACGGGGGGAGGCTGAACACTGAAGCTTTCTTT.

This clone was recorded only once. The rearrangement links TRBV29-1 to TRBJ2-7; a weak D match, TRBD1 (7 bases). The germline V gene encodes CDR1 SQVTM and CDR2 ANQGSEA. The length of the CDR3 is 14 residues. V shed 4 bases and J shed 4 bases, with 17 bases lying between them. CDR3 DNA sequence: TGCAGCGTTGCCCCTAGACAGGGAGGATACGAGCAGTACTTC. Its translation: CSVAPRQGGYEQYF.

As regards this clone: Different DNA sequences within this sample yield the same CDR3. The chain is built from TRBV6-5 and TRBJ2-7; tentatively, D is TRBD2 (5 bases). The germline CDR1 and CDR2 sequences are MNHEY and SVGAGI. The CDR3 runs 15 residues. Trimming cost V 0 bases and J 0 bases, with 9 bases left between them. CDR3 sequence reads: CASSYSTGVSYEQYF. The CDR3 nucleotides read TGTGCCAGCAGTTACTCAACCGGGGTCTCCTACGAGCAGTACTTC.

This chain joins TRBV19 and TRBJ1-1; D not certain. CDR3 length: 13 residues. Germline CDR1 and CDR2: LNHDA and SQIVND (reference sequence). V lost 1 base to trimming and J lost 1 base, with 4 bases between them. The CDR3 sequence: CASSIGANTEAFF. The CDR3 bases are TGTGCCAGTAGTATAGGGGCGAACACTGAAGCTTTCTTT.

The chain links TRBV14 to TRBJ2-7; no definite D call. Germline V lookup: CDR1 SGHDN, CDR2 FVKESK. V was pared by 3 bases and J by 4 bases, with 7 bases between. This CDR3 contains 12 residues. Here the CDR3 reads CASSHTRYEQYF. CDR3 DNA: TGTGCCAGCAGCCACACAAGATACGAGCAGTACTTC.

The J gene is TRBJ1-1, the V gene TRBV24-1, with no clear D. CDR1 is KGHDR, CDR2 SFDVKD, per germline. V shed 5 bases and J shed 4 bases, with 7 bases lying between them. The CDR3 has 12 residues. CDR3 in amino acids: CATSGPGTEAFF. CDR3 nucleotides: TGTGCCACCAGTGGCCCGGGCACTGAAGCTTTCTTT.

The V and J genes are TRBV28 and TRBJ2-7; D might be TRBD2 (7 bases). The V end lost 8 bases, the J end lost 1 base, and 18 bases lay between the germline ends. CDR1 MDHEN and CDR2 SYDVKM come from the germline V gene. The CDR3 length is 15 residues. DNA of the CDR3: TGTGCCAGCCAAGGCGGGGGCGCGGATTCCTACGAGCAGTACTTC. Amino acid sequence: CASQGGGADSYEQYF.

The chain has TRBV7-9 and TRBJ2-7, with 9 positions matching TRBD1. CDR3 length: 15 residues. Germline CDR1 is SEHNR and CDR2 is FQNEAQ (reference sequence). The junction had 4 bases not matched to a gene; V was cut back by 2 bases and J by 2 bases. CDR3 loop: CASSLRTGEAYEQYF. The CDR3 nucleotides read TGTGCCAGCAGCTTAAGGACAGGGGAGGCCTACGAGCAGTACTTC.

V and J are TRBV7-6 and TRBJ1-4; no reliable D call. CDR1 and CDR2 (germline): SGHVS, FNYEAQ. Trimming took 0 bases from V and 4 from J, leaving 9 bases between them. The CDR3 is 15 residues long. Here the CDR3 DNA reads TGTGCCAGCAGCTTAGCACCCAACAATAATGAAAAACTGTTTTTT. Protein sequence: CASSLAPNNNEKLFF.

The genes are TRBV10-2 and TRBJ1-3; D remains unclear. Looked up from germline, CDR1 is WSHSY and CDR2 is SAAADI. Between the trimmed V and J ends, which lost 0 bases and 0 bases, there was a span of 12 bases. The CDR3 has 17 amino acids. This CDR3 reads CASSESSPASSGNTIYF. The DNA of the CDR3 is TGCGCCAGCAGTGAGTCGTCGCCTGCGAGCTCTGGAAACACCATATATTTT.

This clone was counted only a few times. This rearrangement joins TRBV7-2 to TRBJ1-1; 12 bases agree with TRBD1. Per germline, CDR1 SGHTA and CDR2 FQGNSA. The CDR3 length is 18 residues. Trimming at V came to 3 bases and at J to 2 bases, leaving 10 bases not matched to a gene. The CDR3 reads CASSFIKGQGATNTEAFF. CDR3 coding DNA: TGTGCCAGCAGCTTCATTAAGGGACAGGGGGCCACTAACACTGAAGCTTTCTTT.

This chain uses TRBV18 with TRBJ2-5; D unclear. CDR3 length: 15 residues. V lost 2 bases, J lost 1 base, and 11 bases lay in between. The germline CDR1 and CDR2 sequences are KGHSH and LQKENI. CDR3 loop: CASSPSWATQETQYF. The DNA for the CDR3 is TGTGCCAGCTCACCATCCTGGGCGACCCAAGAGACCCAGTACTTC.

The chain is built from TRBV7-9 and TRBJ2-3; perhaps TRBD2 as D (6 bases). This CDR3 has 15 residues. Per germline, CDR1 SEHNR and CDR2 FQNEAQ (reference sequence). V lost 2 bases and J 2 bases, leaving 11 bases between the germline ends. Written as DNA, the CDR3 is TGTGCCAGCAGCTTACTCGGGAGTAACACAGATACGCAGTATTTT. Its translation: CASSLLGSNTDTQYF.

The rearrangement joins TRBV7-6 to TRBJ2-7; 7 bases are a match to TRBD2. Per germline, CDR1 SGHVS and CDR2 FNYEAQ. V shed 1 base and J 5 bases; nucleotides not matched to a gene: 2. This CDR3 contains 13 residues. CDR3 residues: CASSLGGGNEQYF. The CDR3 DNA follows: TGTGCCAGCAGCTTAGGGGGGGGTAACGAGCAGTACTTC.

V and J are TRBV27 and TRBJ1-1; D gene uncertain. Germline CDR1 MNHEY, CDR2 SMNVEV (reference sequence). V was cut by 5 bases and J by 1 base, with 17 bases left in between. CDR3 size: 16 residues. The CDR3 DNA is TGTGCCAGCAGTCCCCGAGAGGGATATCGGAACACTGAAGCTTTCTTT. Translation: CASSPREGYRNTEAFF.